Below, 18 T cell receptor beta chains from the same sample are listed, as sequenced in a study of T cell repertoires in urothelial bladder cancer. Here immunoSEQ multiplex PCR was the method, and the copy in TCRdb shows in-frame clones only, minus some. The sample consists of fewer than 15,000 clones, 60% to 70% of them appearing once. Specimen: tumor-infiltrating cells from bladder cancer. The receptors were gathered from a human donor with urothelial carcinoma.

The V gene is TRBV9, the J gene TRBJ2-1; TRBD1 aligns across 9 bases. CDR3 length: 15 amino acids. The V gene's germline CDR1 is SGDLS and CDR2 YYNGEE. V lost 3 bases to trimming and J lost 4 bases; unmatched junction nucleotides: 5. Here the CDR3 reads CASSAGTGSYNEQFF. CDR3 nucleotides: TGTGCCAGCAGCGCCGGGACAGGGTCTTACAATGAGCAGTTCTTC.

This clone appeared a few times. V is TRBV19 and J is TRBJ2-2; D could derive from TRBD1 or TRBD2 (6 bases each). The length of the CDR3 is 15 residues. Germline assignment: CDR1 LNHDA and CDR2 SQIVND (reference sequence). V lost 1 base to trimming and J lost 6 bases, with 12 bases between them. CDR3 residues: CASSIVGGAAGELFF. Here the CDR3 DNA reads TGTGCCAGTAGTATAGTGGGGGGCGCGGCCGGGGAGCTGTTTTTT.

The V call is TRBV6-5, the J call TRBJ1-2; D not resolved. The germline V gene has CDR1 MNHEY and CDR2 SVGAGI. This CDR3 is built from 14 residues. Trimming removed 5 bases at V and 0 bases at J, with 10 bases between. The CDR3 is CASSKSRPNYGYTF. The CDR3 region has the DNA TGTGCCAGCAGTAAGAGTAGGCCTAACTATGGCTACACCTTC.

J is TRBJ2-5 and V is TRBV11-2, with 7 bases lining up with TRBD1. CDR1 is SGHAT and CDR2 is FQNNGV in the germline V gene. The length of the CDR3 is 14 residues. Trimming at V came to 5 bases and at J to 5 bases, leaving 8 bases not matched to a gene. Here the CDR3 DNA reads TGTGCCAGCAGCCCGGGGACAGTAGGGGAGACCCAGTACTTC. Translating gives CASSPGTVGETQYF.

This clone was seen only once. CDR3 coding DNA: TGTGCCAGCACGATTGCGGAGACCCAGTACTTC. Residues: CASTIAETQYF. This chain connects TRBV7-2 to TRBJ2-5; unclear D gene. The CDR3 contains 11 residues. Germline CDR1 and CDR2: SGHTA and FQGNSA. Deletions cut 7 bases from V and 5 bases from J, with 8 bases between.

The chain uses TRBV4-3 and TRBJ2-3, with a tentative D call TRBD1 (6 bases). Germline V lookup: CDR1 LGHNA, CDR2 YSLEER. Trimming cost V 1 base and J 6 bases, with 8 bases left between them. The CDR3 loop spans 13 amino acids. CDR3 DNA sequence: TGCGCCAGCAGCCAAGGACAGGTGGATACGCAGTATTTT. Protein product: CASSQGQVDTQYF.

This chain joins TRBV7-9 and TRBJ1-2; possibly TRBD1 for D (5 bases). Germline V gives CDR1 SEHNR, CDR2 FQNEAQ (reference sequence). Trimming left V 1 base short and J 1 base short, with 13 bases between. The CDR3 extends over 16 amino acids. The DNA for the CDR3 is TGTGCCAGCAGCTTAGGGCAAGGTCAGGGTAACTATGGCTACACCTTC. This codes for CASSLGQGQGNYGYTF.

The chain recombines TRBV4-3 with TRBJ1-2, with D perhaps matching TRBD1 (6 bases). The germline gives CDR1 LGHNA, CDR2 YSLEER. The V end lost 4 bases, the J end lost 3 bases, and 12 bases lay between the germline ends. The CDR3 contains 14 residues. The DNA of the CDR3 is TGCGCCAGCAGCCGAGGGACAAAAGACTATGGCTACACCTTC. Its protein is CASSRGTKDYGYTF.

V usage is TRBV5-4 and J usage is TRBJ2-1, with 7 bases matching TRBD1. This CDR3 has 14 residues. V was pared by 4 bases and J by 8 bases, with 9 bases of the junction left unmatched. Germline values: CDR1 SGHNT, CDR2 YYREEE (reference sequence). CDR3 in DNA: TGTGCCAGCAGCAAAGGGACAGTCGAGGATGAGCAGTTCTTC. Translated: CASSKGTVEDEQFF.

This chain joins TRBV27 and TRBJ2-2, with TRBD2 as a possible D gene (6 bases). CDR3 length: 15 residues. The germline V gene has CDR1 MNHEY and CDR2 SMNVEV (reference sequence). V was shortened by 6 bases and J by 2 bases, with 13 bases between the two germline ends. As DNA, the CDR3 is TGTGCCAGCAGAAAGGCGGGGTTAAACACCGGGGAGCTGTTTTTT. Translation: CASRKAGLNTGELFF.

The gene calls are TRBV11-3 and TRBJ2-1; D ambiguous. This CDR3 has 15 amino acids. With 5 bases removed from V and 6 bases from J, the gap between germline ends came to 17 bases. Germline CDR1 reads SGHNT; CDR2 reads YENEEA. CDR3 sequence: CASSQGPRLFNEQFF. Here the CDR3 DNA reads TGTGCCAGCAGCCAAGGACCTAGGTTGTTCAATGAGCAGTTCTTC.

This sequence joins TRBV7-3 and TRBJ2-5, with no clear D. V lost 5 bases, J lost 6 bases, and 13 bases lay in between. The CDR3 is 13 residues long. Looked up from germline, CDR1 is SGHTA and CDR2 is FQGTGA. The CDR3 bases are TGTGCCAGCAGCACCGGGTATAGGAAGACCCAGTACTTC. Protein sequence: CASSTGYRKTQYF.

The rearrangement joins TRBV11-1 to TRBJ1-1, with 8 bases fitting TRBD1. The V segment lost 4 bases and the J segment 1 base; nucleotides outside the gene matches: 5. Germline V gene sequence: CDR1 SGHAT, CDR2 FQDESV (reference sequence). CDR3 length equals 15 residues. The CDR3 reads CASSSRTGSNTEAFF. CDR3 DNA: TGTGCCAGCAGCTCGCGGACAGGGTCGAACACTGAAGCTTTCTTT.

The V gene is TRBV27, the J gene TRBJ2-1; D is unclear. This CDR3 has 17 amino acids. V was trimmed by 0 bases and J by 0 bases, leaving 12 bases between them. Germline CDR1 and CDR2: MNHEY and SMNVEV (reference sequence). CDR3 region: CASSLSQRVSSYNEQFF. The CDR3 nucleotides are TGTGCCAGCAGTTTATCGCAAAGGGTTTCCTCCTACAATGAGCAGTTCTTC.

This clone turned up a few times. This chain uses TRBV10-3 with TRBJ1-5; 10 positions agree with TRBD1. CDR1 and CDR2 from the germline V gene are ENHRY and SYGVKD. This CDR3 spans 17 amino acids. V gave up 2 bases and J gave up 3 bases; unmatched junction bases: 7. The CDR3 DNA reads TGTGCCATCAGTGAGCCTATCGGGACAGGGGTCAATCAGCCCCAGCATTTT. Protein sequence: CAISEPIGTGVNQPQHF.

This sequence joins TRBV7-9 and TRBJ1-2, with TRBD1 matching 10 bases. V lost 0 bases to trimming and J lost 3 bases; unmatched junction nucleotides: 10. CDR1 and CDR2 (germline): SEHNR, FQNEAQ (reference sequence). This CDR3 spans 18 amino acids. CDR3 DNA: TGTGCCAGCAGCTTAGCCCTGGGACAGGGGTTGAATCACTATGGCTACACCTTC. It is translated as CASSLALGQGLNHYGYTF.

This chain joins TRBV18 and TRBJ2-5; D unresolved. Germline V gene lookup returns CDR1 KGHSH and CDR2 LQKENI. V was clipped by 0 bases and J by 1 base, with 9 bases between them. The length of the CDR3 is 15 residues. The CDR3 is CASSPPWAGQETQYF. CDR3 nucleotide sequence: TGTGCCAGCTCACCACCGTGGGCAGGCCAAGAGACCCAGTACTTC.

The chain couples TRBV2 to TRBJ1-5, with 10 bases matching TRBD1. V gave up 6 bases and J gave up 4 bases; unmatched junction bases: 3. The CDR3 extends over 14 amino acids. In germline, CDR1 is SNHLY, CDR2 FYNNEI. CDR3 coding DNA: TGTGCCAGCAGCCGGGACAGGGGTAATCAGCCCCAGCATTTT. Translated: CASSRDRGNQPQHF.